The source of this TCR beta chain is a study of T cells after yellow fever vaccination. About the study: Each of the EM, EMRA, CM and Tscm memory subsets was sorted based on CD3, CD45RA, CCR7 and CD95.

In this sample, this clonotype turned up many times. The V gene lost 6 bases and the J gene lost 2 bases, with 10 bases spanning the gap. The CDR3 consists of 13 residues. TCRdb itself ran the 5' RACE reads through MiXCR, one entry per CDR3 protein. Of tens of thousands of distinct CDR3 sequences detected, 3.4% appear once; the ten largest clones hold 0.75% to 1%. General study results and limits: Subsequent booster samples again held most clones from primary vaccination (approximately 95% CD4, roughly 91% CD8). When the response was secondary, it was weaker but reached its peak faster, day 5 versus 15. Clonotype sharing between CD4 and CD8 compartments was small.

The genes are TRBV12-3 or TRBV12-4 and TRBJ1-2; D call uncertain. The receptor comes from a man between 18 and 29 years old who received the YFV17D yellow fever vaccine. Source: PBMCs, either bulk or a sorted T-cell subset (CD4+, CD8+, memory, or dextramer-sorted; not recorded which), taken 35 to 50 days after the first yellow fever vaccination. This chain's CDR3 is CASRLDGNYGYTF. For the CDR3, the DNA is TGTGCCAGCAGGCTCGACGGGAACTATGGCTACACCTTC.